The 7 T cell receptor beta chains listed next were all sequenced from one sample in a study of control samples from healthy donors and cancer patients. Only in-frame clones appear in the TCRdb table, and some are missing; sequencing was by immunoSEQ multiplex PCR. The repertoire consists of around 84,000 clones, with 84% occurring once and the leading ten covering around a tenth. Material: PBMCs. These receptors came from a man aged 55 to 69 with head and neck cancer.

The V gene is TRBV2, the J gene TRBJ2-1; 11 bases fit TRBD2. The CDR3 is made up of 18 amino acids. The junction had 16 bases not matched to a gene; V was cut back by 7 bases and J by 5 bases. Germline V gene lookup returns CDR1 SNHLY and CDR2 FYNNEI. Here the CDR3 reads CASTGGPGLAGGHNEQFF. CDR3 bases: TGTGCCAGCACCGGAGGTCCTGGGCTAGCGGGAGGTCACAATGAGCAGTTCTTC. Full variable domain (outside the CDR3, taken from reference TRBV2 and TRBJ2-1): EPEVTQTPSHQVTQMGQEVILRCVPISNHLYFYWYRQILGQKVEFLVSFYNNEISEKSEIFDDQFSVERPDGSNFTLKIRSTKLEDSAMYFCASTGGPGLAGGHNEQFFGPGTRLTVL.

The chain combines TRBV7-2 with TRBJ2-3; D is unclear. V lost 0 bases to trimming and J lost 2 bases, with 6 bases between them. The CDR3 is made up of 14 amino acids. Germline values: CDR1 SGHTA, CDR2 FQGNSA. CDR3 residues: CASSLAGYTDTQYF. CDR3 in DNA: TGTGCCAGCAGCTTAGCTGGCTACACAGATACGCAGTATTTT.

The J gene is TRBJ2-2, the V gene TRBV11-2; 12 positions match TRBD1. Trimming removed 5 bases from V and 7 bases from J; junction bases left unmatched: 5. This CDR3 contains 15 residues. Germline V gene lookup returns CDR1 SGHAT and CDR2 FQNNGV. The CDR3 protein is CASSQGTGGFGELFF. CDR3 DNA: TGTGCCAGCAGCCAGGGGACAGGGGGCTTCGGGGAGCTGTTTTTT. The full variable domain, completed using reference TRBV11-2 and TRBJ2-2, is EAGVAQSPRYKIIEKRQSVAFWCNPISGHATLYWYQQILGQGPKLLIQFQNNGVVDDSQLPKDRFSAERLKGVDSTLKIQPAKLEDSAVYLCASSQGTGGFGELFFGEGSRLTVL.

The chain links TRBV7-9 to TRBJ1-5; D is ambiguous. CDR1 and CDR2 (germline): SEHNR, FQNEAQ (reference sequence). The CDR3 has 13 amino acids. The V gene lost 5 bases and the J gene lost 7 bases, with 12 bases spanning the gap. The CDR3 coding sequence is TGTGCCAGCAGCCGGGAGGATCAGCAGCCCCAGCATTTT. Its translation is CASSREDQQPQHF.

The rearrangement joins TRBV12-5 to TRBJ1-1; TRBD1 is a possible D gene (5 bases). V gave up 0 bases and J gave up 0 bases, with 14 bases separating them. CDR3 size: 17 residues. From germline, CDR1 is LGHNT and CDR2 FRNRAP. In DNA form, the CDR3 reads TGTGCTAGTGGTTTGGTAGAGGGGTCCCTACTGAACACTGAAGCTTTCTTT. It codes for CASGLVEGSLLNTEAFF.

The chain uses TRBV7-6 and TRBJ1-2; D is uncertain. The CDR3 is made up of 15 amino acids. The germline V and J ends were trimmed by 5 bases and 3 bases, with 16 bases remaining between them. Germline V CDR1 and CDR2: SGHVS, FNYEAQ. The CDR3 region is CASSRTLAGDYGYTF. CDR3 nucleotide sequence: TGTGCCAGCAGCCGCACACTGGCGGGTGACTATGGCTACACCTTC.

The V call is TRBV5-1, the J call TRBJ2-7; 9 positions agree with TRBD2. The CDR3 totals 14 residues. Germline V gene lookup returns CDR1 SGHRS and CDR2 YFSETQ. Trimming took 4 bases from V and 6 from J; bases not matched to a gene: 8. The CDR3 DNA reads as TGCGCCAGCAGCATAGCGGGACTAGCCCTCGAGCAGTACTTC. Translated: CASSIAGLALEQYF.